The clone carrying this T cell receptor beta chain was recorded a few times. Its cognate antigen is unknown. Time point noted: patch test 1, 2 weeks after DPC sensitization. Treatment of the sample: therapeutic diphenylcyclopropenone sensitization with weekly scalp DPC. The data stem from a study of human T cells and chemical hapten exposure. Study-level background: The study sensitized with 2% DPC on a roughly 2 cm by roughly 2 cm patch of upper inner arm skin. TCR yield per sample varied, mainly due to pooled library volumes. Patients, predominantly female, presented with alopecia areata, totalis or universalis. Broader study findings: Expanded TCRs grouped into significantly more large CDR3 similarity clusters than controls produced.

One entry per CDR3 protein results from TCRdb running MiXCR on the RACE reads. The sample shows some 340,000 distinct CDR3 sequences, around 7% of them seen only once. This CDR3 region has 14 residues. The ends were cut back, 3 bases at V and 8 bases at J, with 16 bases in the middle. This sequence was found in a woman aged 18-29 years with alopecia areata. Some clones in this sample may be carry-over from other donors' samples. Sequenced material: whole blood, taken in connection with sensitization to the hapten diphenylcyclopropenone (DPC). The chain carries TRBV12-3 or TRBV12-4 and TRBJ1-2; D is unresolved. In DNA, the CDR3 is TGTGCCAGCAGTTTGGGCGTAGGTTCTAGAGGCTACACCTTC. Residues: CASSLGVGSRGYTF.